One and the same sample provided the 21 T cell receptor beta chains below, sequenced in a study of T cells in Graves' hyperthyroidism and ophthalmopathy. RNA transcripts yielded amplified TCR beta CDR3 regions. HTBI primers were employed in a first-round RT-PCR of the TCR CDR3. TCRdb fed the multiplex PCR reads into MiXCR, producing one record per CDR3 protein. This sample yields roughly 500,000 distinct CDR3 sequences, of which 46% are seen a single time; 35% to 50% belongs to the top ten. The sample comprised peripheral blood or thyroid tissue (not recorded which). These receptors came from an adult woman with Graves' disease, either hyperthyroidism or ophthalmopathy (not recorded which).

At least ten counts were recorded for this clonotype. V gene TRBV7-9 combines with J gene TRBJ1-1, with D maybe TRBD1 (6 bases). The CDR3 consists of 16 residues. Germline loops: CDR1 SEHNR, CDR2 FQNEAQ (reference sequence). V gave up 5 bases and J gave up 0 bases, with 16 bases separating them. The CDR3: CASSEQGIALNTEAFF. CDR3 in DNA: TGTGCCAGCAGCGAACAGGGAATTGCCCTGAACACTGAAGCTTTCTTT.

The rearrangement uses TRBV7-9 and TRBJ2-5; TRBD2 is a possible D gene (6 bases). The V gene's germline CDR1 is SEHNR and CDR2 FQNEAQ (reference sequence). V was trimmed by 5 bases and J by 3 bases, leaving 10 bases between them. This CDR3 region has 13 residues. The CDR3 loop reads CASSAGIEETQYF. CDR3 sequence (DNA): TGTGCCAGCAGCGCGGGGATTGAAGAGACCCAGTACTTC.

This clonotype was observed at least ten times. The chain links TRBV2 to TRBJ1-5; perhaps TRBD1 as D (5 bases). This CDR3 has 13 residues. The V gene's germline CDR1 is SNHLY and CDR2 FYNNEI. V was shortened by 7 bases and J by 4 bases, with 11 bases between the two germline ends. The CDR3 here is CASMAEGNQPQHF. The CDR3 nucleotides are TGTGCCAGCATGGCTGAGGGGAATCAGCCCCAGCATTTT.

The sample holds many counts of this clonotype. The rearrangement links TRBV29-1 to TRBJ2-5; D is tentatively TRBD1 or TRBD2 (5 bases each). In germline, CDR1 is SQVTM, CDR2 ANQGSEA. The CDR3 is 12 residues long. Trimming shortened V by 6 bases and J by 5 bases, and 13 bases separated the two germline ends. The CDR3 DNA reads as TGCAGCGTCAGGGACGGCAGCGAGACCCAGTACTTC. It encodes CSVRDGSETQYF.

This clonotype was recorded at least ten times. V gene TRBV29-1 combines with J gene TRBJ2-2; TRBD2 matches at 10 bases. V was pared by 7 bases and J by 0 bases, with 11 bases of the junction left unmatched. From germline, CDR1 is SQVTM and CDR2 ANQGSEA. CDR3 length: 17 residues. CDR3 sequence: CSAKGLAGVSNTGELFF. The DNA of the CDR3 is TGCAGCGCCAAGGGTCTAGCGGGAGTTTCGAACACCGGGGAGCTGTTTTTT.

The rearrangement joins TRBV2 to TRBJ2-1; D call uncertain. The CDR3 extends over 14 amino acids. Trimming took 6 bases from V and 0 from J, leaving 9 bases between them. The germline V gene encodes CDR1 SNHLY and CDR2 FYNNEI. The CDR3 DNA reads TGTGCCAGCAGGGGCTTTAGCTCCTACAATGAGCAGTTCTTC. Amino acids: CASRGFSSYNEQFF.

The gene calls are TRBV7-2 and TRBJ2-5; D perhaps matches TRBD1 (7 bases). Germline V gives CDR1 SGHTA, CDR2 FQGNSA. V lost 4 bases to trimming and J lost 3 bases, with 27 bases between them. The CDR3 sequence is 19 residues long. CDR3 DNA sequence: TGTGCCAGCAGCTCGCACAGGGCGGCGGGACCAGGGGGAAAAGAGACCCAGTACTTC. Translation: CASSSHRAAGPGGKETQYF. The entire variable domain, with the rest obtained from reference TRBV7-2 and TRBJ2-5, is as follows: GAGVSQSPSNKVTEKGKDVELRCDPISGHTALYWYRQSLGQGLEFLIYFQGNSAPDKSGLPSDRFSAERTGGSVSTLTIQRTQQEDSAVYLCASSSHRAAGPGGKETQYFGPGTRLLVL.

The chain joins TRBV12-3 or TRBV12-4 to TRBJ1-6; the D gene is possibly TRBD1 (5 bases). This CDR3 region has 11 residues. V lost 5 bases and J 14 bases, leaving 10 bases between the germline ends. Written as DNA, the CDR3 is TGTGCCAGCAGTCAGGGTGGGGCCCTCCACTTT. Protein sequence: CASSQGGALHF.

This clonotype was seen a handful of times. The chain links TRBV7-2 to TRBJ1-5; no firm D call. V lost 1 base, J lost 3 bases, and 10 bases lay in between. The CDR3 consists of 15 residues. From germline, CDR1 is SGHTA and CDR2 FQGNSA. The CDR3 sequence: CASSLDRADNQPQHF. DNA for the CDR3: TGTGCCAGCAGCTTAGATAGGGCAGACAATCAGCCCCAGCATTTT.

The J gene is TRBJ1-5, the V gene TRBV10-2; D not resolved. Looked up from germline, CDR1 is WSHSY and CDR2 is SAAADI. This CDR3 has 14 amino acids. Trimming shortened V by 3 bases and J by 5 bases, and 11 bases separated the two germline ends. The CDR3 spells CASSDSGQDQPQHF. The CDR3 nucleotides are TGCGCCAGCAGTGACTCCGGGCAAGATCAGCCCCAGCATTTT.

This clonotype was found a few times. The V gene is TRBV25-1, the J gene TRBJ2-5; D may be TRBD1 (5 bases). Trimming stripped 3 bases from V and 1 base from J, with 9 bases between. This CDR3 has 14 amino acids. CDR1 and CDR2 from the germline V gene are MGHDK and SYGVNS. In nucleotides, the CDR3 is TGTGCCAGCAGTGAGGCGACAGCCCAAGAGACCCAGTACTTC. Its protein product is CASSEATAQETQYF.

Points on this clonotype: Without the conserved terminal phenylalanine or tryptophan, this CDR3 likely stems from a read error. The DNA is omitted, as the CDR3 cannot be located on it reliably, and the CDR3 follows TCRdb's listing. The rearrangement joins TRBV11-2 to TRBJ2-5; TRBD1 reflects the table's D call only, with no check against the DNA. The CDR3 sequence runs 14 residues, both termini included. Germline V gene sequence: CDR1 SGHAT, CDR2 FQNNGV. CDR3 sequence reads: CASSLGSGQKRPST.

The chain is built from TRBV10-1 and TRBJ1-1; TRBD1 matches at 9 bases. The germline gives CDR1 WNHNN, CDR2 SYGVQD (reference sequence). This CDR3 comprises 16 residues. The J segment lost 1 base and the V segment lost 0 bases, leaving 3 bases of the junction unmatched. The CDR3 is CASSESLDRGNTEAFF. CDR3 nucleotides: TGCGCCAGCAGTGAGTCATTGGACAGGGGGAACACTGAAGCTTTCTTT.

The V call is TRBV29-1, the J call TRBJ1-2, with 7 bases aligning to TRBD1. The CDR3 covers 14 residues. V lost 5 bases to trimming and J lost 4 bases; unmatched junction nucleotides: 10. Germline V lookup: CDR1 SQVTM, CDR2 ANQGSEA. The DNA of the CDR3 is TGCAGCGTTACCCGGGACAGCCCTTCCTATGGCTACACCTTC. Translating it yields CSVTRDSPSYGYTF.

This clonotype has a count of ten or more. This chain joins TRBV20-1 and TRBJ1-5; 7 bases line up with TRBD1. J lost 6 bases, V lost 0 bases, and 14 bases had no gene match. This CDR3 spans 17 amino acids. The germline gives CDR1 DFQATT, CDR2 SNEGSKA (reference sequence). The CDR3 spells CSARDPGKGAKGQPQHF. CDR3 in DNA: TGCAGTGCTAGAGACCCAGGGAAGGGGGCAAAGGGTCAGCCCCAGCATTTT.

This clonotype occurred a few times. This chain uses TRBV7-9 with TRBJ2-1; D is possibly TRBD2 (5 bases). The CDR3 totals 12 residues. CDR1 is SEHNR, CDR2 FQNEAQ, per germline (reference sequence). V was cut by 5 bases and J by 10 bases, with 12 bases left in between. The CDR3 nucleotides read TGTGCCAGCAGCGGCGGACTGAGAGAGCAGTTCTTC. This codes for CASSGGLREQFF.

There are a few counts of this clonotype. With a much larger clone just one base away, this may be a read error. The CDR3 nucleotides read TGCAGCGTTGAAGGCGACGGGAACCAAGAGACCCAGTACTTC. The encoded protein is CSVEGDGNQETQYF. This sequence joins TRBV29-1 and TRBJ2-5; D perhaps matches TRBD2 (5 bases). The V and J ends lost 1 base and 0 bases respectively, with 9 bases between them. Germline values: CDR1 SQVTM, CDR2 ANQGSEA. This CDR3 is built from 14 residues.

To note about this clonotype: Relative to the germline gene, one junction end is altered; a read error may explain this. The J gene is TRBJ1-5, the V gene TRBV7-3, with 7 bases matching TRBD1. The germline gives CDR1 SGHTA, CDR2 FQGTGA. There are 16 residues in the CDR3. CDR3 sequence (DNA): TGCGCCAGCAGCCCAAGGACAGGTTCGGCCAATCAGCCCCAGCATTTT. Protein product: CASSPRTGSANQPQHF.

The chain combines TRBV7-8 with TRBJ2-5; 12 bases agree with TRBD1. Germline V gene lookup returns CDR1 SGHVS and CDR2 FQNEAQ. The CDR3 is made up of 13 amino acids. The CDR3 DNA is TGTGCTTCTGGGGGACAGGGGGCCCAGACCCAGTACTTC. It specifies CASGGQGAQTQYF.

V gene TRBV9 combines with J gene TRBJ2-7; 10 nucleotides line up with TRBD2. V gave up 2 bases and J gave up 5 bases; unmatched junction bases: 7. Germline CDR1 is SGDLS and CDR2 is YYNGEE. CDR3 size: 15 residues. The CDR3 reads CASSVGTSERDEQYF. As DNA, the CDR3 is TGTGCCAGCAGCGTCGGGACTAGCGAGAGAGACGAGCAGTACTTC.

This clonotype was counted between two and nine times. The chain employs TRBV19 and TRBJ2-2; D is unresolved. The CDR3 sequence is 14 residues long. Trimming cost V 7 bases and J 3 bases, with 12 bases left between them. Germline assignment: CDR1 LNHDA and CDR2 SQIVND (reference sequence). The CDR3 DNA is TGTGCCAGTACGGTCCAAGGATACACCGGGGAGCTGTTTTTT. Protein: CASTVQGYTGELFF.